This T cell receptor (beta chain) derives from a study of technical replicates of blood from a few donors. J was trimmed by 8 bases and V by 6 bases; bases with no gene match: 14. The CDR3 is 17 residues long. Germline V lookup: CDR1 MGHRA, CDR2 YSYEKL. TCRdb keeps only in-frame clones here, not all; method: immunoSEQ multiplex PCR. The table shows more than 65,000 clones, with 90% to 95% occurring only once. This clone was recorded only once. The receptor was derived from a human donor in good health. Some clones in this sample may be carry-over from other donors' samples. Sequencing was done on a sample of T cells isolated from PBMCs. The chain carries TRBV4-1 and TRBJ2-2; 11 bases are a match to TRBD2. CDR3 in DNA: TGCGCCAGCAGACATTTGGGACTAGCGGACCTCGGGGGGGAGCTGTTTTTT. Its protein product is CASRHLGLADLGGELFF.